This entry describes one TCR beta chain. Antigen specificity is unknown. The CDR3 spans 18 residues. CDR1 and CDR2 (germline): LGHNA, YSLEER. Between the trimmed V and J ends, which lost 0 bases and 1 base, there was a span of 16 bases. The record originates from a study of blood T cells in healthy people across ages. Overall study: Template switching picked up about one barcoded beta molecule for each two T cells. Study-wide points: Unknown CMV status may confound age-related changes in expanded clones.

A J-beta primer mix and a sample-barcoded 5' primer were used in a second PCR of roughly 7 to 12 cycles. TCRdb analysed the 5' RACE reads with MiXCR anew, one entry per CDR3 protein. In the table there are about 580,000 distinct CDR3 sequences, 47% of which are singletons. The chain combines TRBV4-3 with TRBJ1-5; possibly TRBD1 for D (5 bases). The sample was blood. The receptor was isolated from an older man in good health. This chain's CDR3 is CASSQEVGGLQSNQPQHF. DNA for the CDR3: TGCGCCAGCAGCCAAGAAGTGGGGGGGTTACAAAGCAATCAGCCCCAGCATTTT.